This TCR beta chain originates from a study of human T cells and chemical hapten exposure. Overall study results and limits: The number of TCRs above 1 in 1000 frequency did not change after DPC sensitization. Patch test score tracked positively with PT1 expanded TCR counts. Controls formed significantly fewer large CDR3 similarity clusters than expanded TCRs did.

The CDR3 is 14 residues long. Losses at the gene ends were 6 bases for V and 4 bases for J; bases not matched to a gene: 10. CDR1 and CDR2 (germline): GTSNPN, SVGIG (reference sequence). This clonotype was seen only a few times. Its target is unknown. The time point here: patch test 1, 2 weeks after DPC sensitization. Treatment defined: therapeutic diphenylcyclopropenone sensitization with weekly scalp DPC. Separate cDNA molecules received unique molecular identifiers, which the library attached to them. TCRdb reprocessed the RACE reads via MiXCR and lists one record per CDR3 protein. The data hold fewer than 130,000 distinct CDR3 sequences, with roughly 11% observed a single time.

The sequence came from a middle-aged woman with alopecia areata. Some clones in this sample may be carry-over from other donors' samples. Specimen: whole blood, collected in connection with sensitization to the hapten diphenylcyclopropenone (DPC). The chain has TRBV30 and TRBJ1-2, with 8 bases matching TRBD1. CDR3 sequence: CACITQGAPYGYTF. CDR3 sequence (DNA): TGTGCCTGCATTACGCAGGGGGCTCCCTATGGCTACACCTTC.